This T cell receptor (beta chain) was documented in a study of blood T cell repertoires in COVID-19. Study context: Italy, Spain and the United States were the sources of the convalescent and acute COVID-19 samples. The analysed material was cDNA or gDNA that came from T cells, B-cell-depleted T cells, or PBMCs.

In the original analysis: Cell counts per sample came from amplifying reference gene primers. Assay used: immunoSEQ multiplex PCR; TCRdb lists only in-frame clones, some missing. That table supplies the V and J calls and clone size; D and trimming were determined from the DNA. The sample carries about 70,000 clones, 85% to 90% recorded once. CDR1 SEHNR and CDR2 FQNEAQ come from the germline V gene (reference sequence). CDR3 length: 13 residues. V lost 0 bases, J lost 0 bases, and 2 bases lay in between. There are a few counts of this clone. The material sequenced was peripheral blood. The chain combines TRBV7-9 with TRBJ1-2; D unresolved. The receptor comes from a man between 65 and 79 years old with active COVID-19. In nucleotides, the CDR3 is TGTGCCAGCAGCTTAGCCACTAACTATGGCTACACCTTC. Encoded protein: CASSLATNYGYTF.